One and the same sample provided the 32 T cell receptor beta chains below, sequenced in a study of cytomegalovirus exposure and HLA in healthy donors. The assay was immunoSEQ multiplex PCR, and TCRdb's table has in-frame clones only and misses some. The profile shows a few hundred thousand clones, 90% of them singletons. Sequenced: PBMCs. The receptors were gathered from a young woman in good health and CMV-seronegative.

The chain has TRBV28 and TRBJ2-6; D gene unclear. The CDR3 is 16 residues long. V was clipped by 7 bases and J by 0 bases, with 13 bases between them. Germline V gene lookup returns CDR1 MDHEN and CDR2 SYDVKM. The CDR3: CASTRTESSGANVLTF. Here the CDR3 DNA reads TGTGCCAGCACCCGGACCGAGAGCTCTGGGGCCAACGTCCTGACTTTC.

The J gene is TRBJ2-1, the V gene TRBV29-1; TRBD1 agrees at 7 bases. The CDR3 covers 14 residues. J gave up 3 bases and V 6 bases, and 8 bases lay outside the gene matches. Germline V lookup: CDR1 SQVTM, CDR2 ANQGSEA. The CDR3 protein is CSVSPDRLYNEQFF. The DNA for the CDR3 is TGCAGCGTGAGCCCGGACAGGCTCTACAATGAGCAGTTCTTC.

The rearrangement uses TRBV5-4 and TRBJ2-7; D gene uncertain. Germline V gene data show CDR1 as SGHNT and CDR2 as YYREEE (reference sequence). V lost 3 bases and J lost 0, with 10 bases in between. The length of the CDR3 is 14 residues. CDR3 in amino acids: CASSSVSPSYEQYF. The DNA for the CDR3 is TGTGCCAGCAGCTCCGTGAGCCCCTCCTACGAGCAGTACTTC. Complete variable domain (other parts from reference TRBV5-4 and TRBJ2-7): ETGVTQSPTHLIKTRGQQVTLRCSSQSGHNTVSWYQQALGQGPQFIFQYYREEENGRGNFPPRFSGLQFPNYSSELNVNALELDDSALYLCASSSVSPSYEQYFGPGTRLTVT.

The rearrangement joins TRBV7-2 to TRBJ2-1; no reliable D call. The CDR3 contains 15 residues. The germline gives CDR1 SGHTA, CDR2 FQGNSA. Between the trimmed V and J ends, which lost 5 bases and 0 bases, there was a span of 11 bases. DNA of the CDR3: TGTGCCAGCAGCCAACAGCTTAGCTCCTACAATGAGCAGTTCTTC. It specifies CASSQQLSSYNEQFF.

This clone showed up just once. The CDR3 region is CAWRTGKPSSYNEQFF. The CDR3 nucleotides read TGTGCCTGGAGGACAGGGAAGCCGAGCTCCTACAATGAGCAGTTCTTC. The V and J genes are TRBV30 and TRBJ2-1; TRBD1 matches 7 bases. The V and J ends lost 3 bases and 0 bases, in that order; junction bases with no gene match: 8. The CDR3 length is 16 residues. The germline V gene encodes CDR1 GTSNPN and CDR2 SVGIG (reference sequence).

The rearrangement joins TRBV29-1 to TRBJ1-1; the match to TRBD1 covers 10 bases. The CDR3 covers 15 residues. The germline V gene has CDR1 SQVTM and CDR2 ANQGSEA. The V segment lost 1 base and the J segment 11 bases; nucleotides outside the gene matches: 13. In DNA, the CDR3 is TGCAGCGTTGAAGTTAACCCGACAGGGGGCATCGGGGCTTTCTTT. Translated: CSVEVNPTGGIGAFF.

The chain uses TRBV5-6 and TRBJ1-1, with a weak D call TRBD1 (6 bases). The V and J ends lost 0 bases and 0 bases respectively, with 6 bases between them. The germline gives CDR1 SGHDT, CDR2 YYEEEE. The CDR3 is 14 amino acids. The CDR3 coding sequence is TGTGCCAGCAGCTTGGACAGGGTGAACACTGAAGCTTTCTTT. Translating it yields CASSLDRVNTEAFF.

The DNA for the CDR3 is TGTGCCAGCAGTTCATCCTACCGGGACCAAGAGACCCAGTACTTC. Residues: CASSSSYRDQETQYF. The rearrangement joins TRBV28 to TRBJ2-5; D is unresolved. The CDR3 has 15 amino acids. The V gene lost 4 bases and the J gene lost 0 bases, with 12 bases spanning the gap. Germline CDR1 reads MDHEN; CDR2 reads SYDVKM.

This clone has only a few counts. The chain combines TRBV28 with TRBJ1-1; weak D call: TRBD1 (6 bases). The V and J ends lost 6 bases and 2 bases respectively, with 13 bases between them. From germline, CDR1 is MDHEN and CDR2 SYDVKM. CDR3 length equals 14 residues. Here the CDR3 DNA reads TGTGCCAGCAGACTTGACAGGCCAAACACTGAAGCTTTCTTT. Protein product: CASRLDRPNTEAFF.

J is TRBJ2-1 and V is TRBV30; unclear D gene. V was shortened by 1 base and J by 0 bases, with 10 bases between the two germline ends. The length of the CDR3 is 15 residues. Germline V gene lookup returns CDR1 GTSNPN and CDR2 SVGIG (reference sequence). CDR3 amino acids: CAWSASRSSYNEQFF. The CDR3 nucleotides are TGTGCCTGGAGTGCCTCGCGGAGCTCCTACAATGAGCAGTTCTTC.

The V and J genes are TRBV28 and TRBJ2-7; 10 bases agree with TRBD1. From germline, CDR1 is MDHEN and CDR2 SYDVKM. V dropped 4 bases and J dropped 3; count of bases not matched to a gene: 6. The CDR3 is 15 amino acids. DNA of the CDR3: TGTGCCAGCAGTTCGACAGGGGGCGCAGTCTACGAGCAGTACTTC. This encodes CASSSTGGAVYEQYF.

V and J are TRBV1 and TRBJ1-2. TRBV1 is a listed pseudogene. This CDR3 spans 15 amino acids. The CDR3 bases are TGCACCAGCAGCCAAGAGTTGGTAAGGCTGAACGGCTACACCTTC. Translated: CTSSQELVRLNGYTF.

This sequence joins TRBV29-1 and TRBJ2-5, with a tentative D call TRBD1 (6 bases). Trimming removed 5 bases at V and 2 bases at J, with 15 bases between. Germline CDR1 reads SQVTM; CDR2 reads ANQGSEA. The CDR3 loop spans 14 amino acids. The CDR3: CSVLTGAYQETQYF. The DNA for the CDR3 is TGCAGCGTTCTGACAGGAGCCTATCAAGAGACCCAGTACTTC. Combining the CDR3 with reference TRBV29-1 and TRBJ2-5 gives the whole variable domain SAVISQKPSRDICQRGTSLTIQCQVDSQVTMMFWYRQQPGQSLTLIATANQGSEATYESGFVIDKFPISRPNLTFSTLTVSNMSPEDSSIYLCSVLTGAYQETQYFGPGTRLLVL.

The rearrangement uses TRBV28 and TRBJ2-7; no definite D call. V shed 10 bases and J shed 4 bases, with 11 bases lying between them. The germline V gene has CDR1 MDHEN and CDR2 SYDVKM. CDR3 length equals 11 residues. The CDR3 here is CATSPLYEQYF. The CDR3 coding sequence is TGTGCCACCTCACCGCTATACGAGCAGTACTTC. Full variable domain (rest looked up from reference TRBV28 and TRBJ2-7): DVKVTQSSRYLVKRTGEKVFLECVQDMDHENMFWYRQDPGLGLRLIYFSYDVKMKEKGDIPEGYSVSREKKERFSLILESASTNQTSMYLCATSPLYEQYFGPGTRLTVT.

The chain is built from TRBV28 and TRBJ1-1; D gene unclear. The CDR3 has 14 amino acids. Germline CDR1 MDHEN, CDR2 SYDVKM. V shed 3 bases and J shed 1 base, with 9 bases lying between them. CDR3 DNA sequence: TGTGCCAGCAGTTTGATAGTACCGAACACTGAAGCTTTCTTT. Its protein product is CASSLIVPNTEAFF. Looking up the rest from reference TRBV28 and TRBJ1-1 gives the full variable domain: DVKVTQSSRYLVKRTGEKVFLECVQDMDHENMFWYRQDPGLGLRLIYFSYDVKMKEKGDIPEGYSVSREKKERFSLILESASTNQTSMYLCASSLIVPNTEAFFGQGTRLTVV.

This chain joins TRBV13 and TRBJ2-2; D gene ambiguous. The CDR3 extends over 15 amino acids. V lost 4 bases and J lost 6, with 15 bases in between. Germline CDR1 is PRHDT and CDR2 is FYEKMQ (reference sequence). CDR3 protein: CASSSPRARSGELFF. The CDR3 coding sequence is TGTGCCAGCAGCTCCCCCCGGGCGAGGTCCGGGGAGCTGTTTTTT.

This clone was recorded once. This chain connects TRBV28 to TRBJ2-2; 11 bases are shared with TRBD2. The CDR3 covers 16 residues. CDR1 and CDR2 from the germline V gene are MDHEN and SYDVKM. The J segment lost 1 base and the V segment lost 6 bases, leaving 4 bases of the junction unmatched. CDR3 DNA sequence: TGTGCCAGCAGGCCCACTAGCGGGGGGAACACCGGGGAGCTGTTTTTT. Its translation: CASRPTSGGNTGELFF.

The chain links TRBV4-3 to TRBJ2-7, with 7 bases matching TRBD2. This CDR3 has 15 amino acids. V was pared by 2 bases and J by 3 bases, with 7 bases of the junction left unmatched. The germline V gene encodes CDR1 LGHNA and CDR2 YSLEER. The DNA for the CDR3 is TGCGCCAGCAGCCAATCTAGCGGAGCGAACTACGAGCAGTACTTC. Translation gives CASSQSSGANYEQYF.

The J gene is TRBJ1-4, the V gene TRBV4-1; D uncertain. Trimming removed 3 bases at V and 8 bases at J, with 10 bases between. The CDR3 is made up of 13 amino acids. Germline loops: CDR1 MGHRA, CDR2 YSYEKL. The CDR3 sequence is CASSQADEEKLFF. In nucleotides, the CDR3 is TGCGCCAGCAGCCAGGCGGACGAGGAAAAACTGTTTTTT.

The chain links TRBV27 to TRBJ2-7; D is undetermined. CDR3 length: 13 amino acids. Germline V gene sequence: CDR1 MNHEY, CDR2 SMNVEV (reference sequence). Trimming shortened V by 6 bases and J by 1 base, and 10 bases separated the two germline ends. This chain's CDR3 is CASSSGRSYEQYF. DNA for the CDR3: TGTGCCAGCAGCTCTGGACGGTCCTACGAGCAGTACTTC.

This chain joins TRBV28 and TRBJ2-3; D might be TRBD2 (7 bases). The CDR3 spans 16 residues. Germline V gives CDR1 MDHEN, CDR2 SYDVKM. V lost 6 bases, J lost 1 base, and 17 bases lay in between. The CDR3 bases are TGTGCCAGCAGCATCGGGGGGCCGGGGGGCACAGATACGCAGTATTTT. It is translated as CASSIGGPGGTDTQYF.

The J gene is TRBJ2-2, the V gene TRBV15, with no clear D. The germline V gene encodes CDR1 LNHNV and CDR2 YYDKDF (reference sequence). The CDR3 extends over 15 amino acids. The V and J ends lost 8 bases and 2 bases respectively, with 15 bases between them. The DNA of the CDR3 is TGTGCCACCCAGGCCGGGCTAGGCAACACCGGGGAGCTGTTTTTT. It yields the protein CATQAGLGNTGELFF.

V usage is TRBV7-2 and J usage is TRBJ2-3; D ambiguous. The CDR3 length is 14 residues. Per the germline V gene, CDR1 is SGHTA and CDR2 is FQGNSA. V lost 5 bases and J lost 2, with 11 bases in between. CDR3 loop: CASSMDHPTDTQYF. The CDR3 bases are TGTGCCAGCAGCATGGACCACCCCACAGATACGCAGTATTTT.

The CDR3 DNA is TGTGCCACCAGCAGTACACAGGGGTCGTACTACGAGCAGTACTTC. Amino acid sequence: CATSSTQGSYYEQYF. The gene calls are TRBV15 and TRBJ2-7; TRBD1 agrees at 7 bases. CDR3 size: 15 residues. CDR1 is LNHNV, CDR2 YYDKDF, per germline (reference sequence). Germline trimming cut 3 bases from V and 3 bases from J; bases unmatched to any gene: 8.

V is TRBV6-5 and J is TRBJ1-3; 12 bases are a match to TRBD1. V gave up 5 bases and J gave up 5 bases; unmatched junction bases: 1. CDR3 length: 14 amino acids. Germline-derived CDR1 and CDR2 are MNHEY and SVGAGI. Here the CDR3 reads CASSRDRGRNTIYF. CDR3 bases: TGTGCCAGCAGTCGGGACAGGGGGCGAAACACCATATATTTT.

CDR3 amino acids: CASSVDSRGSYGYTF. The CDR3 coding sequence is TGTGCCAGCAGCGTAGATAGCAGGGGGAGCTATGGCTACACCTTC. The rearrangement uses TRBV9 and TRBJ1-2; TRBD1 agrees at 7 bases. The V gene's germline CDR1 is SGDLS and CDR2 YYNGEE. Unmatched junction bases numbered 6, after V lost 0 bases and J lost 4 bases. The CDR3 is made up of 15 amino acids.

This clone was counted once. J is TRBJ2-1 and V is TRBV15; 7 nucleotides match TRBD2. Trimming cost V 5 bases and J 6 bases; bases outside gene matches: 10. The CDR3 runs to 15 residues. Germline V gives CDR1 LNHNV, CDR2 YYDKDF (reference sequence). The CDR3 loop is CATSVRGSNRNEQFF. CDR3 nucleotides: TGTGCCACCAGCGTCCGCGGGAGTAACCGCAATGAGCAGTTCTTC.

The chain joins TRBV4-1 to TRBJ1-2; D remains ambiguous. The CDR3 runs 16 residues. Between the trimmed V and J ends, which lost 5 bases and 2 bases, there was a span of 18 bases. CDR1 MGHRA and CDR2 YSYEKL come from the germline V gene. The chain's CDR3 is CASSDQKISLNYGYTF. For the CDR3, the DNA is TGCGCCAGCAGCGACCAGAAAATCAGCCTAAACTATGGCTACACCTTC.

CDR3 sequence reads: CASSQRQGATNEQFF. DNA of the CDR3: TGTGCCAGCAGCCAAAGACAGGGGGCGACGAATGAGCAGTTCTTC. The V gene is TRBV7-2, the J gene TRBJ2-1, with TRBD1 matching over 10 bases. V lost 5 bases, J lost 7 bases, and 8 bases stayed unmatched. Looked up from germline, CDR1 is SGHTA and CDR2 is FQGNSA. This CDR3 is 15 amino acids long. Based on the CDR3 plus reference TRBV7-2 and TRBJ2-1, the full variable domain is GAGVSQSPSNKVTEKGKDVELRCDPISGHTALYWYRQSLGQGLEFLIYFQGNSAPDKSGLPSDRFSAERTGGSVSTLTIQRTQQEDSAVYLCASSQRQGATNEQFFGPGTRLTVL.

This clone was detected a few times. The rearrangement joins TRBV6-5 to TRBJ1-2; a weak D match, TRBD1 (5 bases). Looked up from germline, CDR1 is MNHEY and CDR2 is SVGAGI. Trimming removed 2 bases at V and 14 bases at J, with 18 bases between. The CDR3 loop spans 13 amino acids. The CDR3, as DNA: TGTGCCAGCAGTTACGAGAGCGGGACCGCCCAGACCTTC. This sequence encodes CASSYESGTAQTF.

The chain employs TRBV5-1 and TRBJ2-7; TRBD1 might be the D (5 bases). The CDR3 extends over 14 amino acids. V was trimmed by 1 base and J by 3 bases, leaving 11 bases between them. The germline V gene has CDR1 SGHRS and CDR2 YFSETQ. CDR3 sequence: CASSLQGSDYEQYF. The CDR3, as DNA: TGCGCCAGCAGCTTGCAGGGTTCGGACTACGAGCAGTACTTC.

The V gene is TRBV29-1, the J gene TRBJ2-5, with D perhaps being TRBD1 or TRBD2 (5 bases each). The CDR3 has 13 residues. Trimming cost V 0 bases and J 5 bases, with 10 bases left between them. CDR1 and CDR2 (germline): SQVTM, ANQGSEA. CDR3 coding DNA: TGCAGCGTTGAAGATGCAGGGACGGAGACCCAGTACTTC. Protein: CSVEDAGTETQYF.